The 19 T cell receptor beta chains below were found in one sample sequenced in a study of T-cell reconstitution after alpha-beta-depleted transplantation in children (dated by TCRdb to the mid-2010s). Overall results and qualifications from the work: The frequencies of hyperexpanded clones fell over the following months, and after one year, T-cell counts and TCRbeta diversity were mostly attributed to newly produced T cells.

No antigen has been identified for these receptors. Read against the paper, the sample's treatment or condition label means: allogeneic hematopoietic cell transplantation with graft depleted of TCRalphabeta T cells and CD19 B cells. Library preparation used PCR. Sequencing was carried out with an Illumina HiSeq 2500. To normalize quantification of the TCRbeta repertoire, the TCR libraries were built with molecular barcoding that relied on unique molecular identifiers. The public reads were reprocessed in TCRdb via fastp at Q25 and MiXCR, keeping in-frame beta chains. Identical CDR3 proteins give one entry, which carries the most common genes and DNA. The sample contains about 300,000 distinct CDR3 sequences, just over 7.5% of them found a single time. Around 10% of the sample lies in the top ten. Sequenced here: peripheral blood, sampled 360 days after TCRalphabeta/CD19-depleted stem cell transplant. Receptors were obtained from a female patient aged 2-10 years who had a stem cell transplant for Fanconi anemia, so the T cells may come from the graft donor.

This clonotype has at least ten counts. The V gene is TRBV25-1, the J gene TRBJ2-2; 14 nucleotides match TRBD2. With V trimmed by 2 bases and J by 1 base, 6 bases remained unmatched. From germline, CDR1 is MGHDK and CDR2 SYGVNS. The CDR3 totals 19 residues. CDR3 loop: CASSEPRTSGGQNTGELFF. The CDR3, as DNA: TGTGCCAGCAGTGAACCCCGGACTAGCGGGGGGCAGAACACCGGGGAGCTGTTTTTT.

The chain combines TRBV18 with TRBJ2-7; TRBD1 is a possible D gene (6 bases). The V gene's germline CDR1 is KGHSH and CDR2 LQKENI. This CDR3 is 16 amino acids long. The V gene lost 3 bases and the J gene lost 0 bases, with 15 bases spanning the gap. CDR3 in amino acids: CASSPVRGQSSYEQYF. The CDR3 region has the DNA TGTGCCAGCTCACCGGTCCGAGGACAGAGCTCCTACGAGCAGTACTTC.

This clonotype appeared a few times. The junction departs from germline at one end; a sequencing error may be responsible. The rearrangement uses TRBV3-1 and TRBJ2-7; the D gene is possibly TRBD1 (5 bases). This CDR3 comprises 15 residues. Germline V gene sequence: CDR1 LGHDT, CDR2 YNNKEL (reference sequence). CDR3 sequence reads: CATSAGHSGIYEQYF. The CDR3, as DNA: TGTGCCACCAGCGCCGGCCACTCAGGGATCTACGAGCAGTACTTC.

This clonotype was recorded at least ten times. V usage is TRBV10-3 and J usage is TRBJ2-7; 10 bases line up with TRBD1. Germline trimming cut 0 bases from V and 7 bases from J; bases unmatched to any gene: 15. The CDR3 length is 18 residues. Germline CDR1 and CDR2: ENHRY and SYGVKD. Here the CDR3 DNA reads TGTGCCATCAGTGAGTCGGGAGGGACAGGGGTTTACGTTGGGGAGCAGTACTTC. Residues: CAISESGGTGVYVGEQYF.

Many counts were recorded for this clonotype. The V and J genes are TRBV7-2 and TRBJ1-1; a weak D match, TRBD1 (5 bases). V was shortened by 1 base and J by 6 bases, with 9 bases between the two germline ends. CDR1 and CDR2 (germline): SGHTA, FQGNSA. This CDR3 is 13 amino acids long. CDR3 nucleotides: TGTGCCAGCAGCTTAGGGCTGGGACCTGAAGCTTTCTTT. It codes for CASSLGLGPEAFF.

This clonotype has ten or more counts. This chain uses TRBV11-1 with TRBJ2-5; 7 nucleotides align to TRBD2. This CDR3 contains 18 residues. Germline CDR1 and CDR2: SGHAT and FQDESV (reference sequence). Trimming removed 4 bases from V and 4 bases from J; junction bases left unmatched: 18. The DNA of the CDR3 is TGTGCCAGCAGCTCCCCGAAGAGTAATCTAGCGGATGGAGAGACCCAGTACTTC. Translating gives CASSSPKSNLADGETQYF.

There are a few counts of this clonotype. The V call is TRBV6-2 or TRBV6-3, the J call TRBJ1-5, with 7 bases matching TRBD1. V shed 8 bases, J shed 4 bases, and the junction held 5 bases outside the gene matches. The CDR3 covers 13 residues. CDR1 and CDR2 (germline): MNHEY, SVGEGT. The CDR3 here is CASVGRGNQPQHF. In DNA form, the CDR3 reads TGTGCCAGCGTGGGCAGGGGGAATCAGCCCCAGCATTTT.

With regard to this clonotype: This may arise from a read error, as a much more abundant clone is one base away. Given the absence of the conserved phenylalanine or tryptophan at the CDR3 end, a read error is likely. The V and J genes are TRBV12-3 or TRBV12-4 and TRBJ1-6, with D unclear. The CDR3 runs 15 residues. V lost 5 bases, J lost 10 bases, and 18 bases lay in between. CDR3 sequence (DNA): TGTGCCAGCAGTGTGGGTGGGCTTTTGGGATCACCCCTCCACTGT. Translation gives CASSVGGLLGSPLHC.

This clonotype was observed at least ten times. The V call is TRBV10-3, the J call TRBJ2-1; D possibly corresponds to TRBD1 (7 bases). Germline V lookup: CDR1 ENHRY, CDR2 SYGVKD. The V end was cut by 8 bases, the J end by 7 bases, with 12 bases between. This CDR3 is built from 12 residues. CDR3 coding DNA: TGTGCCATCTCCTCAGGGGGGAATGAGCAGTTCTTC. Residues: CAISSGGNEQFF.

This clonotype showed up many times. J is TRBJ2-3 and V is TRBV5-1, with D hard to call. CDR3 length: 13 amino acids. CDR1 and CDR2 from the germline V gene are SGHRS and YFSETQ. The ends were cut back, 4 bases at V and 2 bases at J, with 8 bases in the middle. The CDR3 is CASSRHFTDTQYF. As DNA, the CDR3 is TGCGCCAGCAGCCGACACTTCACAGATACGCAGTATTTT. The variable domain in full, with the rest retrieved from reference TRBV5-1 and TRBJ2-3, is KAGVTQTPRYLIKTRGQQVTLSCSPISGHRSVSWYQQTPGQGLQFLFEYFSETQRNKGNFPGRFSGRQFSNSRSEMNVSTLELGDSALYLCASSRHFTDTQYFGPGTRLTVL.

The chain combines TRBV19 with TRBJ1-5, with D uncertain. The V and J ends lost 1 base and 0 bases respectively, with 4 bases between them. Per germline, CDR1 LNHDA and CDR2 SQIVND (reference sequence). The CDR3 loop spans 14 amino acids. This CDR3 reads CASSIGRSNQPQHF. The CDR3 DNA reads TGTGCCAGTAGTATAGGGCGTAGCAATCAGCCCCAGCATTTT. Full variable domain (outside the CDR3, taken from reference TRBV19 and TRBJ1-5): DGGITQSPKYLFRKEGQNVTLSCEQNLNHDAMYWYRQDPGQGLRLIYYSQIVNDFQKGDIAEGYSVSREKKESFPLTVTSAQKNPTAFYLCASSIGRSNQPQHFGDGTRLSIL.

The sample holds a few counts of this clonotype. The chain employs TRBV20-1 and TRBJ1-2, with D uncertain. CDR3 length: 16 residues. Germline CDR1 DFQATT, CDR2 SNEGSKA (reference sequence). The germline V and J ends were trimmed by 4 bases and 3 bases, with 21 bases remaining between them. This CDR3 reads CSATYNGPAGHYGYTF. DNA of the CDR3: TGCAGTGCTACTTACAACGGGCCTGCGGGTCACTATGGCTACACCTTC.

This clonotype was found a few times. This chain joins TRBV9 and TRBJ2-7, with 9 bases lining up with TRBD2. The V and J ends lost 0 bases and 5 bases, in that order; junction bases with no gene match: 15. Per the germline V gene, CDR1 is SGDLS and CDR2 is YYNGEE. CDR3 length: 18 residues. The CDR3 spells CASSVGSRAGGPENEQYF. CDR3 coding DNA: TGTGCCAGCAGCGTAGGGTCACGAGCGGGAGGCCCCGAAAACGAGCAGTACTTC.

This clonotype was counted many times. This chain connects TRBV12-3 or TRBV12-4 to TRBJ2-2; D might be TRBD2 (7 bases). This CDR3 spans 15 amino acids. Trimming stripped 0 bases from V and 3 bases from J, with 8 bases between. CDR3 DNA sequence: TGTGCCAGCAGTTTAGCCGGGGGGCACACCGGGGAGCTGTTTTTT. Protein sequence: CASSLAGGHTGELFF.

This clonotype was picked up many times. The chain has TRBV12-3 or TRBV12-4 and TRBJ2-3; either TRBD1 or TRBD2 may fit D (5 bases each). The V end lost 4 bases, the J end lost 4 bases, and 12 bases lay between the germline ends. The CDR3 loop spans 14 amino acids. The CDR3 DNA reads TGTGCCAGCAGTTCCCGACCGGGACCAGATACGCAGTATTTT. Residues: CASSSRPGPDTQYF.

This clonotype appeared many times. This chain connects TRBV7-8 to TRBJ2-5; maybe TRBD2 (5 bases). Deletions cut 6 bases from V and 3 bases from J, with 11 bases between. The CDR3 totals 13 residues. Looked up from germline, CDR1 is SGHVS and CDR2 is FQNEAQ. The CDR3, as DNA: TGTGCCAGCAGGGGGAGATTCGAAGAGACCCAGTACTTC. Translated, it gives CASRGRFEETQYF.

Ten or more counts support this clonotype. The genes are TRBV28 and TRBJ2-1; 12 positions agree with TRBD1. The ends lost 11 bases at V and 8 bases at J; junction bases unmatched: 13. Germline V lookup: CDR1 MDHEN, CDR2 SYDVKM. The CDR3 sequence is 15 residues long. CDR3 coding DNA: TGTGCCTCTCAACCGGGGGACAGGGGGCGCGATGAGCAGTTCTTC. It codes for CASQPGDRGRDEQFF.

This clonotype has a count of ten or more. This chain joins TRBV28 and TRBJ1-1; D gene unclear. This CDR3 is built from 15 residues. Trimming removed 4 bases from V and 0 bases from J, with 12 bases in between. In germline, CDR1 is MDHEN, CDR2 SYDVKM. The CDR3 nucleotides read TGTGCCAGCAGTTCGAGGACGGGGATGAACACTGAAGCTTTCTTT. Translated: CASSSRTGMNTEAFF.

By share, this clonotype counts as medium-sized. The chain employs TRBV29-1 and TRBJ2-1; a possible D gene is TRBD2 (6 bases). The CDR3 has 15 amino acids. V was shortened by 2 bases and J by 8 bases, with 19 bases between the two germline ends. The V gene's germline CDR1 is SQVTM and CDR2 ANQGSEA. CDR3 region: CSVEPDYSVQYEQFF. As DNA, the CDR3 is TGCAGCGTTGAACCGGACTATTCCGTCCAATATGAGCAGTTCTTC.